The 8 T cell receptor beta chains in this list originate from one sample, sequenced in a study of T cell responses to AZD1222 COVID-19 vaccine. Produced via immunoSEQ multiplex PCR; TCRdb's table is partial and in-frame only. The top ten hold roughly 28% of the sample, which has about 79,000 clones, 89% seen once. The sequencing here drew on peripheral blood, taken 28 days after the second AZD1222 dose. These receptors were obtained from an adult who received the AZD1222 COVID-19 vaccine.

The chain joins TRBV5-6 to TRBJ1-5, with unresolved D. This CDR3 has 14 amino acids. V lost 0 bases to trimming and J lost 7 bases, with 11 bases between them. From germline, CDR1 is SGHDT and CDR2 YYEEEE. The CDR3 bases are TGTGCCAGCAGCTTGGGGGCAGTGGAACAGCCCCAGCATTTT. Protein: CASSLGAVEQPQHF.

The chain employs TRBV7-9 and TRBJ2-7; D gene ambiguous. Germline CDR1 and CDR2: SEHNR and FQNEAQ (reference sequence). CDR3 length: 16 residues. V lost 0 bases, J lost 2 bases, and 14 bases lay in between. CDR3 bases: TGTGCCAGCAGCTTAGCTGTCTCTAGATCCACCTACGAGCAGTACTTC. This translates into CASSLAVSRSTYEQYF.

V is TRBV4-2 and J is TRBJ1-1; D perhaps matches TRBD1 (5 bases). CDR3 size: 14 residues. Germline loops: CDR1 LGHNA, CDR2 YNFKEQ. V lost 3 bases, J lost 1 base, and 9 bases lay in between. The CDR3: CASSHGHQNTEAFF. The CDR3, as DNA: TGTGCCAGCAGCCATGGACACCAGAACACTGAAGCTTTCTTT.

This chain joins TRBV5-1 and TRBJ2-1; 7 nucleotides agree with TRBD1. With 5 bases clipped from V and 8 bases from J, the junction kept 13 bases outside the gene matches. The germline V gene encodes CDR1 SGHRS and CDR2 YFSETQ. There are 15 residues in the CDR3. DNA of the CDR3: TGCGCCAGCAGTACTCCCTGGGACAGTTCCGATGAGCAGTTCTTC. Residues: CASSTPWDSSDEQFF.

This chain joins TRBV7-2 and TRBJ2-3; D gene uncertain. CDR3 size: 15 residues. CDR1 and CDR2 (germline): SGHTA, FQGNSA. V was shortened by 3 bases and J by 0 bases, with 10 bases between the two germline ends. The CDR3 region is CASSFMSGSTDTQYF. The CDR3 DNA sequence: TGTGCCAGCAGCTTTATGAGTGGGAGCACAGATACGCAGTATTTT.

CDR3: CASSSGWVGNEQFF. Here the CDR3 DNA reads TGTGCCAGCAGCAGTGGATGGGTCGGCAATGAGCAGTTCTTC. The chain is built from TRBV7-9 and TRBJ2-1; D gene uncertain. The length of the CDR3 is 14 residues. Per germline, CDR1 SEHNR and CDR2 FQNEAQ (reference sequence). V was cut by 5 bases and J by 6 bases, with 14 bases left in between.

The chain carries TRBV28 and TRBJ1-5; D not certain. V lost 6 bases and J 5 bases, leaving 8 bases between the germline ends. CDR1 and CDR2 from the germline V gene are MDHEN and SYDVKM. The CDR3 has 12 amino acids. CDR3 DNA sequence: TGTGCCAGCAGCTCGACCGATCAGCCCCAGCATTTT. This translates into CASSSTDQPQHF. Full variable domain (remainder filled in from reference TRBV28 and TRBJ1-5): DVKVTQSSRYLVKRTGEKVFLECVQDMDHENMFWYRQDPGLGLRLIYFSYDVKMKEKGDIPEGYSVSREKKERFSLILESASTNQTSMYLCASSSTDQPQHFGDGTRLSIL.

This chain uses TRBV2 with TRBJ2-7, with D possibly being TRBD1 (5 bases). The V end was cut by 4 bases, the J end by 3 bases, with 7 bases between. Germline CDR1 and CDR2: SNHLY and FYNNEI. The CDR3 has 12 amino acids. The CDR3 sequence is CASSGQSYEQYF. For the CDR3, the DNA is TGTGCCAGCAGTGGACAGAGCTACGAGCAGTACTTC.